A single sample gave rise to the 24 T cell receptor beta chains below, sequenced in a study of blood T cell repertoires in COVID-19. The data were produced by immunoSEQ multiplex PCR, yet TCRdb's version contains in-frame clones alone and is incomplete. Among about 530,000 clones listed, roughly nine tenths were seen once. The sequencing input was peripheral blood. The receptors were sampled from a woman aged 45-65 years with COVID-19, enrolled during active disease.

The chain employs TRBV19 and TRBJ2-7, with 7 bases that match TRBD2. From germline, CDR1 is LNHDA and CDR2 SQIVND (reference sequence). This CDR3 region has 16 residues. Trimming removed 1 base from V and 0 bases from J; junction bases left unmatched: 6. The CDR3 reads CASSIGHGGSSYEQYF. The CDR3 DNA is TGTGCCAGTAGTATAGGTCACGGCGGGAGCTCCTACGAGCAGTACTTC.

The V and J genes are TRBV25-1 and TRBJ1-4; D is perhaps TRBD1 (5 bases). V lost 9 bases to trimming and J lost 3 bases, with 14 bases between them. The CDR3 is made up of 14 amino acids. CDR1 and CDR2 (germline): MGHDK, SYGVNS. DNA for the CDR3: TGTGCCAGTAGAGCCAGGGCCTCTAATGAAAAACTGTTTTTT. Encoded protein: CASRARASNEKLFF.

A word on this clone: An end of the junction differs from the germline gene, which may be a read error. The chain recombines TRBV30 with TRBJ1-2; the D gene is possibly TRBD1 (5 bases). The CDR3 covers 14 residues. Germline V gene data show CDR1 as GTSNPN and CDR2 as SVGIG (reference sequence). CDR3 sequence (DNA): TGTGCCTGGAGTGTTGGCGCGGGACCCTTTCCTTCGGCGTTC. This sequence encodes CAWSVGAGPFPSAF.

This sequence joins TRBV11-2 and TRBJ1-5; D uncertain. The CDR3 sequence is 15 residues long. The germline V gene has CDR1 SGHAT and CDR2 FQNNGV. Trimming pared 1 base from V and 1 base from J, leaving 8 bases between. The CDR3 nucleotides read TGTGCCAGCAGCTTAGGACCGGGGAGCAATCAGCCCCAGCATTTT. As protein: CASSLGPGSNQPQHF.

This sequence joins TRBV5-8 and TRBJ2-7; TRBD2 might be the D (5 bases). CDR3 length equals 15 residues. Trimming removed 0 bases at V and 6 bases at J, with 16 bases between. The germline gives CDR1 SGHTS, CDR2 YDEGEE. CDR3 DNA sequence: TGTGCCAGCAGCTTGGTGTTGCCAGGAGGTGGCGAGCAGTACTTC. It codes for CASSLVLPGGGEQYF. The full variable domain, in which reference TRBV5-8 and TRBJ2-7 provide the parts outside the CDR3, is EAGVTQSPTHLIKTRGQQATLRCSPISGHTSVYWYQQALGLGLQFLLWYDEGEERNRGNFPPRFSGRQFPNYSSELNVNALELEDSALYLCASSLVLPGGGEQYFGPGTRLTVT.

This chain joins TRBV6-2 or TRBV6-3 and TRBJ1-2; D uncertain. Germline loops: CDR1 MNHEY, CDR2 SVGEGT. The CDR3 has 16 amino acids. V was shortened by 1 base and J by 7 bases, with 19 bases between the two germline ends. The CDR3 is CASSYFPQQPLGGYTF. The CDR3 DNA follows: TGTGCCAGCAGTTACTTTCCACAGCAGCCCCTTGGTGGCTACACCTTC.

V usage is TRBV12-5 and J usage is TRBJ2-7; weak D call: TRBD1 (6 bases). This CDR3 spans 11 amino acids. V dropped 7 bases and J dropped 5 bases, with 9 bases sitting between them. Germline V gene sequence: CDR1 LGHNT, CDR2 FRNRAP. The CDR3 DNA is TGTGCTAGTGCCGAGGGGGACGAGCAGTACTTC. Its protein is CASAEGDEQYF.

This chain connects TRBV5-1 to TRBJ2-1, with D maybe TRBD1 (7 bases). CDR3 length equals 13 residues. From germline, CDR1 is SGHRS and CDR2 YFSETQ. V lost 4 bases and J 9 bases, leaving 14 bases between the germline ends. CDR3 bases: TGCGCCAGCAGCCCTCGACAGGGAGGTGAGCAGTTCTTC. Amino acids: CASSPRQGGEQFF.

CDR3 sequence (DNA): TGTGCCAGCAGTTACTTGGGACAGGGGGAAAACACCATATATTTT. Translated, it gives CASSYLGQGENTIYF. The chain joins TRBV6-6 to TRBJ1-3; 11 positions match TRBD1. Germline V gives CDR1 MNHNY, CDR2 SVGAGI (reference sequence). This CDR3 is 15 amino acids long. Unmatched junction bases numbered 2, after V lost 1 base and J lost 6 bases.

With regard to this clone: The same CDR3 is also encoded by other DNA sequences in this sample. V usage is TRBV30 and J usage is TRBJ1-5, with D unclear. This CDR3 is 13 amino acids long. Deletions cut 0 bases from V and 2 bases from J, with 5 bases between. CDR1 GTSNPN and CDR2 SVGIG come from the germline V gene (reference sequence). CDR3 bases: TGTGCCTGGAGTGTCGGTGGCAATCAGCCCCAGCATTTT. It yields the protein CAWSVGGNQPQHF.

This chain uses TRBV5-1 with TRBJ1-4; the match to TRBD1 covers 8 bases. The germline gives CDR1 SGHRS, CDR2 YFSETQ. This CDR3 comprises 15 residues. The V segment lost 6 bases and the J segment 3 bases; nucleotides outside the gene matches: 7. The CDR3 sequence is CASMLQGAPNEKLFF. The CDR3 DNA is TGCGCCAGCATGCTTCAGGGGGCGCCTAATGAAAAACTGTTTTTT. The whole variable domain, remainder taken from reference TRBV5-1 and TRBJ1-4, is KAGVTQTPRYLIKTRGQQVTLSCSPISGHRSVSWYQQTPGQGLQFLFEYFSETQRNKGNFPGRFSGRQFSNSRSEMNVSTLELGDSALYLCASMLQGAPNEKLFFGSGTQLSVL.

J is TRBJ2-1 and V is TRBV5-4; a possible D gene is TRBD1 (6 bases). Trimming took 4 bases from V and 4 from J, leaving 18 bases between them. This CDR3 is 16 amino acids long. CDR1 and CDR2 (germline): SGHNT, YYREEE (reference sequence). CDR3 coding DNA: TGTGCCAGCAGCCCTATCCGGGACACCTCGTACAATGAGCAGTTCTTC. Encoded protein: CASSPIRDTSYNEQFF.

This chain uses TRBV24-1 with TRBJ2-7; 7 bases match TRBD1. Germline V gene lookup returns CDR1 KGHDR and CDR2 SFDVKD. The V segment lost 4 bases and the J segment 3 bases; nucleotides outside the gene matches: 11. This CDR3 has 16 amino acids. The CDR3 region is CATSEKTGLGDYEQYF. The CDR3 nucleotides are TGTGCCACCAGTGAGAAGACAGGGTTAGGGGACTACGAGCAGTACTTC.

The genes are TRBV3-1 (or the pseudogene TRBV3-2) and TRBJ1-6; 7 positions match TRBD1. V shed 8 bases and J 8 bases; nucleotides not matched to a gene: 6. Germline CDR1 reads LGHDT; CDR2 reads YNNKEL (reference sequence). This CDR3 comprises 13 residues. The CDR3 reads CASRDRADSPLHF. DNA for the CDR3: TGTGCCAGCCGAGACAGGGCCGATTCACCCCTCCACTTT.

The chain is built from TRBV3-1 (or the pseudogene TRBV3-2) and TRBJ1-1; 10 bases agree with TRBD1. The CDR3 is 15 residues long. The trim removed 4 bases at V and 5 bases at J, leaving 7 bases unmatched. Germline-derived CDR1 and CDR2 are LGHDT and YNNKEL (reference sequence). CDR3 sequence (DNA): TGTGCCAGCAGCCCGCGGGACAGGGGATGGACTGAAGCTTTCTTT. Translating it yields CASSPRDRGWTEAFF.

V gene TRBV2 combines with J gene TRBJ2-3; D is unresolved. In germline, CDR1 is SNHLY, CDR2 FYNNEI. This CDR3 is built from 13 residues. V was pared by 0 bases and J by 6 bases, with 7 bases between. The CDR3 loop reads CASSEAAIDTQYF. CDR3 nucleotides: TGTGCCAGCAGTGAAGCGGCCATTGATACGCAGTATTTT. Full variable domain (remainder filled in from reference TRBV2 and TRBJ2-3): EPEVTQTPSHQVTQMGQEVILRCVPISNHLYFYWYRQILGQKVEFLVSFYNNEISEKSEIFDDQFSVERPDGSNFTLKIRSTKLEDSAMYFCASSEAAIDTQYFGPGTRLTVL.

The rearrangement links TRBV19 to TRBJ1-1; weak D call: TRBD1 (5 bases). The V gene's germline CDR1 is LNHDA and CDR2 SQIVND (reference sequence). Trimming pared 6 bases from V and 3 bases from J, leaving 11 bases between. This CDR3 spans 13 amino acids. The CDR3 loop reads CASRIREDTEAFF. CDR3 sequence (DNA): TGTGCCAGTAGAATCAGGGAGGACACTGAAGCTTTCTTT.

This chain uses TRBV9 with TRBJ2-5; 14 nucleotides align to TRBD2. CDR3 length equals 16 residues. Germline assignment: CDR1 SGDLS and CDR2 YYNGEE. V trimming: 3 bases; J trimming: 7 bases; junction bases outside the gene matches: 8. The CDR3 protein is CASSARLAGGPGTQYF. CDR3 nucleotide sequence: TGTGCCAGCAGCGCCCGACTAGCGGGGGGGCCGGGGACCCAGTACTTC.

The V and J genes are TRBV28 and TRBJ2-7; 7 positions agree with TRBD2. CDR3 length: 16 amino acids. The V and J ends lost 5 bases and 1 base, in that order; junction bases with no gene match: 11. Germline V gives CDR1 MDHEN, CDR2 SYDVKM. CDR3 coding DNA: TGTGCCAGCAGTCCCATGGGAGGGAGCGATTCCTACGAGCAGTACTTC. It is translated as CASSPMGGSDSYEQYF.

The V gene is TRBV7-6, the J gene TRBJ1-2, with D tentatively TRBD1 (5 bases). V lost 3 bases and J lost 8, with 16 bases in between. This CDR3 contains 14 residues. The germline CDR1 and CDR2 sequences are SGHVS and FNYEAQ. CDR3 sequence (DNA): TGTGCCAGCAGCTTGGGGCTCGCAGGGATCGGCTACACCTTC. Protein sequence: CASSLGLAGIGYTF.

The chain recombines TRBV30 with TRBJ1-1; D might be TRBD1 (6 bases). CDR1 is GTSNPN, CDR2 SVGIG, per germline (reference sequence). The CDR3 runs to 15 residues. Trimming cost V 3 bases and J 4 bases, with 18 bases left between them. The CDR3, as DNA: TGTGCCTGGAGCCCAAAAGGGACATATGGCACTGAAGCTTTCTTT. It yields the protein CAWSPKGTYGTEAFF.

V usage is TRBV3-1 (or the pseudogene TRBV3-2) and J usage is TRBJ2-1; D might be TRBD2 (5 bases). The CDR3 length is 15 residues. Germline lookup yields CDR1 LGHDT and CDR2 YNNKEL (reference sequence). V was pared by 5 bases and J by 4 bases, with 15 bases between. The CDR3 region has the DNA TGTGCCAGCAGCTTCTCGGGATATACATACAATGAGCAGTTCTTC. This codes for CASSFSGYTYNEQFF.

The V gene is TRBV5-5, the J gene TRBJ2-7; 10 bases align to TRBD2. Germline lookup yields CDR1 SGHKS and CDR2 YYEKEE (reference sequence). Trimming removed 4 bases from V and 2 bases from J; junction bases left unmatched: 6. This CDR3 has 15 residues. CDR3 sequence reads: CASSIGLAVTYEQYF. DNA of the CDR3: TGTGCCAGCAGCATAGGACTAGCGGTAACCTACGAGCAGTACTTC.

The rearrangement links TRBV28 to TRBJ1-1, with 7 bases aligning to TRBD1. CDR1 is MDHEN, CDR2 SYDVKM, per germline. V lost 5 bases to trimming and J lost 0 bases; unmatched junction nucleotides: 6. The CDR3 is 15 amino acids. The CDR3 DNA is TGTGCCAGCAGTGGGGCAGGGGGACTGAACACTGAAGCTTTCTTT. Translated, it gives CASSGAGGLNTEAFF.